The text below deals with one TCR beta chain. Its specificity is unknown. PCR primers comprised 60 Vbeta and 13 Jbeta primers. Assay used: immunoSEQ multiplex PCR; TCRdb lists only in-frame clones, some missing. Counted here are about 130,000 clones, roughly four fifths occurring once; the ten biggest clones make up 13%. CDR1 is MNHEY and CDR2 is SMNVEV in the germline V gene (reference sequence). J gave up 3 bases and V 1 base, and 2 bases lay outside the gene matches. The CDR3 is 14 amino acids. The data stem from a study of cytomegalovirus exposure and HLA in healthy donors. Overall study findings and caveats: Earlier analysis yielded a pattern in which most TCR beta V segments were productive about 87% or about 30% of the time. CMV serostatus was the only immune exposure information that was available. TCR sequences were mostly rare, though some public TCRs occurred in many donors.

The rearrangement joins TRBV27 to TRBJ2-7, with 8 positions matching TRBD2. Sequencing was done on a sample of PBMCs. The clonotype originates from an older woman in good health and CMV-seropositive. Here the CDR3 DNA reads TGTGCCAGCAGTTTATTTAGCGGGGACTACGAGCAGTACTTC. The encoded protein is CASSLFSGDYEQYF.